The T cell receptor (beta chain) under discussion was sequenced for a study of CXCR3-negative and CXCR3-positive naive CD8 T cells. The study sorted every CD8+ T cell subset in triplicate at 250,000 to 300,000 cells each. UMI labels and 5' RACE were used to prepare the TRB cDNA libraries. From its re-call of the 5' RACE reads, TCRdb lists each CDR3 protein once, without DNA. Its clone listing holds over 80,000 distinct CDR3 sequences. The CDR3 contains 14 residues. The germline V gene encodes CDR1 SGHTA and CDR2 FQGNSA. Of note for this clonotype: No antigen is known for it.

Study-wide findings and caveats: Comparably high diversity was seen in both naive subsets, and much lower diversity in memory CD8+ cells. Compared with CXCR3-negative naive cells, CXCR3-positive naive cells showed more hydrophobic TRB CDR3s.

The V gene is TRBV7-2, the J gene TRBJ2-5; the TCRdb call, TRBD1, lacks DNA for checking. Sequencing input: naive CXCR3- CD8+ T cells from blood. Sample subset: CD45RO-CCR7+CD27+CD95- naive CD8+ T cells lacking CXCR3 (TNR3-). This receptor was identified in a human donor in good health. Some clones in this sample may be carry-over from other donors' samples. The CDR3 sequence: CASSDSGGKETQYF. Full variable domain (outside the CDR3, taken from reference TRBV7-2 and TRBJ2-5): GAGVSQSPSNKVTEKGKDVELRCDPISGHTALYWYRQSLGQGLEFLIYFQGNSAPDKSGLPSDRFSAERTGGSVSTLTIQRTQQEDSAVYLCASSDSGGKETQYFGPGTRLLVL.